These 16 T cell receptor beta chains originate from one sample sequenced in a study of OX40 agonist ivuxolimab in advanced cancers. Assay: immunoSEQ multiplex PCR; the TCRdb copy retains only in-frame clones and omits some. The data hold fewer than 90,000 clones, with roughly 92% observed a single time. The material sequenced was CD4+ or CD8+ T cells sorted from blood, taken in a trial of the OX40 agonist ivuxolimab. Receptors were obtained from an adult with an advanced solid tumor such as melanoma, head and neck, liver or kidney cancer.

V is TRBV6-6 and J is TRBJ1-3, with D tentatively TRBD1 (6 bases). V was pared by 5 bases and J by 5 bases, with 10 bases between. CDR1 and CDR2 (germline): MNHNY, SVGAGI (reference sequence). This CDR3 spans 13 amino acids. The CDR3 loop reads CASSVDSRNTIYF. CDR3 sequence (DNA): TGTGCCAGCAGTGTGGACAGTCGAAACACCATATATTTT.

The chain uses TRBV21-1 and TRBJ2-7; TRBD2 was called by the table and not checked on the DNA. TRBV21-1 is deemed a pseudogene. This CDR3 is 20 amino acids long. CDR3 nucleotides: TGTGCCAGCAGCTCCCACCCGGGACTAGCGGGAGTCCCCATCTCCTACGAGCAGTACTTC. Protein sequence: CASSSHPGLAGVPISYEQYF.

V usage is TRBV10-1 and J usage is TRBJ2-4; D remains ambiguous. V lost 0 bases and J 0 bases, leaving 6 bases between the germline ends. CDR1 and CDR2 (germline): WNHNN, SYGVQD (reference sequence). There are 15 residues in the CDR3. The CDR3 DNA sequence: TGCGCCAGCAGTGAGTCGGGGATAGCCAAAAACATTCAGTACTTC. This codes for CASSESGIAKNIQYF.

The rearrangement links TRBV19 to TRBJ1-2; D might be TRBD1 (5 bases). The V end was cut by 6 bases, the J end by 2 bases, with 7 bases between. Per germline, CDR1 LNHDA and CDR2 SQIVND (reference sequence). This CDR3 region has 12 residues. In DNA, the CDR3 is TGTGCCAGTAGCGGGACCAACTATGGCTACACCTTC. Translation gives CASSGTNYGYTF.

This clone was seen once. The chain uses TRBV2 and TRBJ1-2; perhaps TRBD1 as D (5 bases). The CDR3 is 12 residues long. The V gene's germline CDR1 is SNHLY and CDR2 FYNNEI. Trimming shortened V by 7 bases and J by 2 bases, and 8 bases separated the two germline ends. The CDR3 DNA sequence: TGTGCCAGCAAGCGACAGAACTATGGCTACACCTTC. Its protein is CASKRQNYGYTF.

The chain employs TRBV4-2 and TRBJ1-1; D is ambiguous. The V gene's germline CDR1 is LGHNA and CDR2 YNFKEQ. Trimming left V 1 base short and J 3 bases short, with 9 bases between. CDR3 length: 14 residues. CDR3 coding DNA: TGTGCCAGCAGCCAAGTTCCGGAGTACACTGAAGCTTTCTTT. Translated, it gives CASSQVPEYTEAFF.

The rearrangement links TRBV13 to TRBJ2-7; D possibly corresponds to TRBD2 (5 bases). Germline V lookup: CDR1 PRHDT, CDR2 FYEKMQ (reference sequence). Deletions cut 3 bases from V and 5 bases from J, with 14 bases between. This CDR3 has 14 amino acids. For the CDR3, the DNA is TGTGCCAGCAGCTTCCAAGCGGTTACGGACGAGCAGTACTTC. Translation: CASSFQAVTDEQYF. The entire variable domain, with the rest obtained from reference TRBV13 and TRBJ2-7, is as follows: AAGVIQSPRHLIKEKRETATLKCYPIPRHDTVYWYQQGPGQDPQFLISFYEKMQSDKGSIPDRFSAQQFSDYHSELNMSSLELGDSALYFCASSFQAVTDEQYFGPGTRLTVT.

The rearrangement uses TRBV28 and TRBJ1-2; TRBD1 agrees at 10 bases. CDR1 is MDHEN, CDR2 SYDVKM, per germline. V lost 5 bases to trimming and J lost 4 bases; unmatched junction nucleotides: 4. CDR3 length: 14 residues. The CDR3 is CASSRQGAGYGYTF. CDR3 sequence (DNA): TGTGCCAGCAGTAGACAGGGGGCGGGCTATGGCTACACCTTC.

The chain employs TRBV30 and TRBJ2-4; TRBD1 matches 7 bases. V lost 2 bases to trimming and J lost 0 bases; unmatched junction nucleotides: 7. The CDR3 is 16 amino acids. CDR1 is GTSNPN and CDR2 is SVGIG in the germline V gene (reference sequence). CDR3 region: CAWSWDREIAKNIQYF. The CDR3 coding sequence is TGTGCCTGGAGTTGGGACAGAGAGATAGCCAAAAACATTCAGTACTTC.

This clone was counted once. J is TRBJ2-5 and V is TRBV5-1; D is unresolved. V shed 1 base and J shed 2 bases, with 6 bases lying between them. From germline, CDR1 is SGHRS and CDR2 YFSETQ. This CDR3 is built from 13 residues. CDR3 coding DNA: TGCGCCAGCAGCTTGTTAGATCAAGAGACCCAGTACTTC. Its protein is CASSLLDQETQYF.

V and J are TRBV5-4 and TRBJ1-1; D perhaps matches TRBD1 (6 bases). CDR3 length: 15 residues. Trimming cost V 4 bases and J 5 bases, with 18 bases left between them. Germline V gene sequence: CDR1 SGHNT, CDR2 YYREEE (reference sequence). CDR3 residues: CASSRYQQGGTEAFF. The CDR3 coding sequence is TGTGCCAGCAGCCGATATCAACAGGGAGGGACTGAAGCTTTCTTT.

V is TRBV19 and J is TRBJ2-1; possible D gene TRBD1, 5 bases. V lost 6 bases and J lost 6, with 15 bases in between. This CDR3 comprises 14 residues. Germline V gives CDR1 LNHDA, CDR2 SQIVND (reference sequence). Here the CDR3 reads CASSSQGPGNEQFF. The CDR3 DNA sequence: TGTGCCAGTAGCAGCCAGGGTCCGGGCAATGAGCAGTTCTTC.

This clone has a handful of counts. V gene TRBV19 combines with J gene TRBJ1-1, with no clear D. V lost 1 base and J 1 base, leaving 13 bases between the germline ends. The length of the CDR3 is 16 residues. The germline CDR1 and CDR2 sequences are LNHDA and SQIVND (reference sequence). CDR3 sequence (DNA): TGTGCCAGTAGTATAGGCTGGGAGAAGAGGAACACTGAAGCTTTCTTT. It yields the protein CASSIGWEKRNTEAFF.

On this clone itself: Within the sample, other DNA sequences also encode this same CDR3. This chain connects TRBV5-1 to TRBJ1-1; TRBD1 agrees at 7 bases. CDR1 and CDR2 (germline): SGHRS, YFSETQ. The CDR3 contains 15 residues. V shed 4 bases and J 2 bases; nucleotides not matched to a gene: 8. The CDR3 protein is CASSAYRGQNTEAFF. CDR3 DNA: TGCGCCAGCAGCGCCTACAGGGGCCAAAACACTGAAGCTTTCTTT.

This sequence joins TRBV6-1 and TRBJ2-1; TRBD2 matches at 8 bases. CDR3 length: 14 amino acids. Losses at the gene ends were 3 bases for V and 7 bases for J; bases not matched to a gene: 5. Germline CDR1 reads MNHNS; CDR2 reads SASEGT. The CDR3 DNA reads TGTGCCAGCAGTGATCGGGGGGGATCAAATGAGCAGTTCTTC. It encodes CASSDRGGSNEQFF.

The chain uses TRBV5-6 and TRBJ2-5; possible D gene TRBD1, 5 bases. CDR3 length: 15 amino acids. V was clipped by 3 bases and J by 2 bases, with 14 bases between them. Looked up from germline, CDR1 is SGHDT and CDR2 is YYEEEE. CDR3 in amino acids: CASSYTRQRQETQYF. CDR3 in DNA: TGTGCCAGCAGCTACACACGACAGAGACAAGAGACCCAGTACTTC.